This T cell receptor (beta chain) was obtained from a study of T cell changes during pregnancy in multiple sclerosis. Sequencing used immunoSEQ multiplex PCR; TCRdb keeps in-frame clones, though not all of them. Of fewer than 95,000 clones in the sample, approximately 92% are singletons; the top ten hold around 4%. A word on this clone: One end of the junction is discordant with germline, which a read error may explain.

From germline, CDR1 is MGHRA and CDR2 YSYEKL. The CDR3 sequence is 13 residues long. This receptor was obtained from a female donor with multiple sclerosis, enrolled in a pregnancy study. Sequencing was performed on peripheral blood, taken in the first trimester of pregnancy. The chain has TRBV4-1 and TRBJ1-5; TRBD1 is a possible D gene (5 bases). CDR3 sequence (DNA): TGCGCCAGCAGCCACGACAGAAATCAGTCCCAGCATTTT. Amino acids: CASSHDRNQSQHF.